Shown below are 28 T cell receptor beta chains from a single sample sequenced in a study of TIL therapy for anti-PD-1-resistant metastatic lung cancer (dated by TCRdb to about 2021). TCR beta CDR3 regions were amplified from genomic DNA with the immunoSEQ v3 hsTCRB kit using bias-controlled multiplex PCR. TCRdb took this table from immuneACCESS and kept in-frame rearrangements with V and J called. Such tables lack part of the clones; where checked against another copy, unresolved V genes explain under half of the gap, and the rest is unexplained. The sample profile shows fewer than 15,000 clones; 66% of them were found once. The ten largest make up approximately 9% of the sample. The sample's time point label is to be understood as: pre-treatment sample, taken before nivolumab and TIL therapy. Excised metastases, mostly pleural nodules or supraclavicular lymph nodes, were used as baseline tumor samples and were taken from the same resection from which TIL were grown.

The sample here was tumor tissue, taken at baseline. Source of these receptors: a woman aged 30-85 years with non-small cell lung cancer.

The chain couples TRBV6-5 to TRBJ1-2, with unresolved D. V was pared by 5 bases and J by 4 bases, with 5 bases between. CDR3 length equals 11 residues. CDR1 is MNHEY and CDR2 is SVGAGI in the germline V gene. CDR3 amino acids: CASSLTYGYTF. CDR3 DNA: TGTGCCAGCAGTCTGACCTATGGCTACACCTTC.

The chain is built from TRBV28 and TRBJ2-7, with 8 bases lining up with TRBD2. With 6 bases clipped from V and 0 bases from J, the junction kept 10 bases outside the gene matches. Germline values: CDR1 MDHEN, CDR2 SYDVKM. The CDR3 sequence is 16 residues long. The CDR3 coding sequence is TGTGCCAGCAGAATACGGGGGGGAAAGGGCTCCTACGAGCAGTACTTC. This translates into CASRIRGGKGSYEQYF.

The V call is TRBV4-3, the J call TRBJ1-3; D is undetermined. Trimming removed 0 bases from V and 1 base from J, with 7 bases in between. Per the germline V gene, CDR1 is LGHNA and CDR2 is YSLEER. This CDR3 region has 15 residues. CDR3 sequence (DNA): TGCGCCAGCAGCCAAGATCGGGTTTCTGGAAACACCATATATTTT. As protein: CASSQDRVSGNTIYF.

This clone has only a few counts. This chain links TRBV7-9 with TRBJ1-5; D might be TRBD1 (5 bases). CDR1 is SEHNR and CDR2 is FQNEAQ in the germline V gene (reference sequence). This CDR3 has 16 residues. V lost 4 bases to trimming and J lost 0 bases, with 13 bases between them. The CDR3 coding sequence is TGTGCCAGCAGCTCATGGGCGACAGATAGCAATCAGCCCCAGCATTTT. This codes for CASSSWATDSNQPQHF. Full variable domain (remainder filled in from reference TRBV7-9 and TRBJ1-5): DTGVSQNPRHKITKRGQNVTFRCDPISEHNRLYWYRQTLGQGPEFLTYFQNEAQLEKSRLLSDRFSAERPKGSFSTLEIQRTEQGDSAMYLCASSSWATDSNQPQHFGDGTRLSIL.

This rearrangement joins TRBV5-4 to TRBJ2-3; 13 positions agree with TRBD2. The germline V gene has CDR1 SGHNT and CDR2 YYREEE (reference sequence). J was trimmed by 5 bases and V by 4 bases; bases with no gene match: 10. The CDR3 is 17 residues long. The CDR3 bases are TGTGCCAGCAGCCGTGGACTAGCGGGAGAGTTGCAAGATACGCAGTATTTT. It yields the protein CASSRGLAGELQDTQYF.

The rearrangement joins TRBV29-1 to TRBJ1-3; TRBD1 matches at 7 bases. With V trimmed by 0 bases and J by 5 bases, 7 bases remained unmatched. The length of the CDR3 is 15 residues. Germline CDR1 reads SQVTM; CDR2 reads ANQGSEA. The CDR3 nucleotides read TGCAGCGTTGAAGAAATGGCAGGGGGTCGAAACACCATATATTTT. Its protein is CSVEEMAGGRNTIYF.

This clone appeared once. The CDR3 reads CASSYKLQGAAYEQYF. DNA of the CDR3: TGTGCCAGCAGCTACAAACTACAGGGGGCCGCGTACGAGCAGTACTTC. J is TRBJ2-7 and V is TRBV7-6; 9 bases agree with TRBD1. CDR3 length: 16 amino acids. The J segment lost 4 bases and the V segment lost 4 bases, leaving 11 bases of the junction unmatched. Germline CDR1 and CDR2: SGHVS and FNYEAQ. Together with reference TRBV7-6 and TRBJ2-7, the CDR3 gives the full variable domain: GAGVSQSPRYKVTKRGQDVALRCDPISGHVSLYWYRQALGQGPEFLTYFNYEAQQDKSGLPNDRFSAERPEGSISTLTIQRTEQRDSAMYRCASSYKLQGAAYEQYFGPGTRLTVT.

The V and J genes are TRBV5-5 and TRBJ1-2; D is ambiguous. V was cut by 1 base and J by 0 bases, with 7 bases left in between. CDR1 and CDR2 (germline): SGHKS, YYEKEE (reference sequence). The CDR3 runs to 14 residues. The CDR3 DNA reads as TGTGCCAGCAGCTTGAGTCTCTCTAACTATGGCTACACCTTC. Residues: CASSLSLSNYGYTF. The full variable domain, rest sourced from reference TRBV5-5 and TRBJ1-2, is DAGVTQSPTHLIKTRGQQVTLRCSPISGHKSVSWYQQVLGQGPQFIFQYYEKEERGRGNFPDRFSARQFPNYSSELNVNALLLGDSALYLCASSLSLSNYGYTFGSGTRLTVV.

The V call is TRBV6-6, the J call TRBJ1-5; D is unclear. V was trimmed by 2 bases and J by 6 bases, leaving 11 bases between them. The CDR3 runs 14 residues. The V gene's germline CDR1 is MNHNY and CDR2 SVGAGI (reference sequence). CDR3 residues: CASSYQGGPQPQHF. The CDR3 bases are TGTGCCAGCAGTTACCAAGGAGGCCCTCAGCCCCAGCATTTT.

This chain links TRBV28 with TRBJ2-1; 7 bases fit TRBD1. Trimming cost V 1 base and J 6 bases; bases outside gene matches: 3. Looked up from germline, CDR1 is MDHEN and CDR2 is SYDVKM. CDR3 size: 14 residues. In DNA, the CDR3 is TGTGCCAGCAGTTTATATCCAGGGGGCAATGAGCAGTTCTTC. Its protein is CASSLYPGGNEQFF.

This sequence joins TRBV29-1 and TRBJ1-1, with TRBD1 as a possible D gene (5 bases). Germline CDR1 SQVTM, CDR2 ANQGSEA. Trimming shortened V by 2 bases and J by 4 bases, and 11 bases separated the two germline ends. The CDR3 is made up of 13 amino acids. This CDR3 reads CSVEQGGGTEAFF. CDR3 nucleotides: TGCAGCGTTGAACAGGGTGGGGGCACTGAAGCTTTCTTT.

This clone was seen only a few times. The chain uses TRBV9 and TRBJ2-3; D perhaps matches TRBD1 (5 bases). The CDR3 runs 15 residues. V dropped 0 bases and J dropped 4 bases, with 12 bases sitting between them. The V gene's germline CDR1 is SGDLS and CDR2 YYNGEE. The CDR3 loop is CASSVDGQGPDTQYF. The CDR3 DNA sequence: TGTGCCAGCAGCGTAGACGGTCAGGGCCCAGATACGCAGTATTTT. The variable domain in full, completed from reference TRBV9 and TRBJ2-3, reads DSGVTQTPKHLITATGQRVTLRCSPRSGDLSVYWYQQSLDQGLQFLIQYYNGEERAKGNILERFSAQQFPDLHSELNLSSLELGDSALYFCASSVDGQGPDTQYFGPGTRLTVL.

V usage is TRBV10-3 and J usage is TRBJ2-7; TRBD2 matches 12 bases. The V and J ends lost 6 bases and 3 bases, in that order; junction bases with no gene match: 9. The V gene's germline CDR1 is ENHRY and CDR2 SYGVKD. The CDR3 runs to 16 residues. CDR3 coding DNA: TGTGCCATCAGCGGGAATCCGGGACTAGCGGGCTACGAGCAGTACTTC. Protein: CAISGNPGLAGYEQYF.

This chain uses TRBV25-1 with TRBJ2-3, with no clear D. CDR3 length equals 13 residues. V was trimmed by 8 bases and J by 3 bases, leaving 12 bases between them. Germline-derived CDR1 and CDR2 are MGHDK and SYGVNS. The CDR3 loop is CASGPLGTDTQYF. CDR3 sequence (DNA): TGTGCCAGCGGACCCTTGGGTACAGATACGCAGTATTTT. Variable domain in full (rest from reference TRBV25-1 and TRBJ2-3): EADIYQTPRYLVIGTGKKITLECSQTMGHDKMYWYQQDPGMELHLIHYSYGVNSTEKGDLSSESTVSRIRTEHFPLTLESARPSHTSQYLCASGPLGTDTQYFGPGTRLTVL.

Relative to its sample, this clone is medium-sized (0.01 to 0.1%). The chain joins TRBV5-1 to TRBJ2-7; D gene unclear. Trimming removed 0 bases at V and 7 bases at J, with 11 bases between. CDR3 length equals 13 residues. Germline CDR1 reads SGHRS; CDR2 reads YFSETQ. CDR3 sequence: CASSLDGDLEQYF. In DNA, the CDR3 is TGCGCCAGCAGCTTGGACGGAGACCTGGAGCAGTACTTC.

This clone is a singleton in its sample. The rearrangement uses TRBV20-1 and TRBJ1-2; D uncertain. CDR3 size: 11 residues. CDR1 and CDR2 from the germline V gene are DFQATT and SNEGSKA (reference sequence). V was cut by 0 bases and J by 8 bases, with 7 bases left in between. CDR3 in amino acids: CSAREERGYTF. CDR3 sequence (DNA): TGCAGTGCTAGAGAAGAGAGGGGCTACACCTTC.

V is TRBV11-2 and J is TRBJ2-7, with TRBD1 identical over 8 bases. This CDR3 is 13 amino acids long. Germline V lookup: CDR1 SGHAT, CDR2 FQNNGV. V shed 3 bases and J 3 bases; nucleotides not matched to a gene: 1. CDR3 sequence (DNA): TGTGCCAGCAGCTTCGGGACAGGCTACGAGCAGTACTTC. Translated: CASSFGTGYEQYF.

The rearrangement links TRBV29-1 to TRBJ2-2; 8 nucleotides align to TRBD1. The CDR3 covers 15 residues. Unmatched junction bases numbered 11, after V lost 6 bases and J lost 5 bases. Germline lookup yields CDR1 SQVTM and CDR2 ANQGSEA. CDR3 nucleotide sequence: TGCAGCGTCAAATACCCGGGACAGGAAACCGGGGAGCTGTTTTTT. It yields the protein CSVKYPGQETGELFF.

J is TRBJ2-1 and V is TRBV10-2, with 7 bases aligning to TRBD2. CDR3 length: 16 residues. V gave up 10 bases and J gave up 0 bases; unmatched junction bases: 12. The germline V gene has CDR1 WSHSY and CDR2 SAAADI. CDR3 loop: CATKRSGNPSYNEQFF. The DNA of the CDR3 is TGCGCCACTAAGCGGAGCGGGAACCCCTCCTACAATGAGCAGTTCTTC.

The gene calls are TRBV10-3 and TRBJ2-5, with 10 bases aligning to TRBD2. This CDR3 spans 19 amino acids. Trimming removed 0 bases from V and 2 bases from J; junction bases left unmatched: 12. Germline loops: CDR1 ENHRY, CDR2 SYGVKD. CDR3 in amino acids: CAISESGRVSGGTQETQYF. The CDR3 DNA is TGTGCCATCAGTGAGTCCGGGAGGGTTAGCGGGGGGACTCAAGAGACCCAGTACTTC.

In DNA, the CDR3 is TGTGCCAGCTCACGAACCGGGACAGGGGGCTTCCCTAACTATGGCTACACCTTC. It translates to CASSRTGTGGFPNYGYTF. The chain recombines TRBV18 with TRBJ1-2; the match to TRBD1 covers 12 bases. The V gene's germline CDR1 is KGHSH and CDR2 LQKENI. J gave up 0 bases and V 4 bases, and 9 bases lay outside the gene matches. This CDR3 region has 18 residues.

DNA of the CDR3: TGTGCCATCAGTGCCCGACACCCGACTAGCGGGAGAAGAGAGACCCAGTACTTC. Its protein product is CAISARHPTSGRRETQYF. V gene TRBV10-3 combines with J gene TRBJ2-5; 12 bases fit TRBD2. The CDR3 length is 18 residues. The junction had 13 bases not matched to a gene; V was cut back by 4 bases and J by 4 bases. Germline assignment: CDR1 ENHRY and CDR2 SYGVKD.

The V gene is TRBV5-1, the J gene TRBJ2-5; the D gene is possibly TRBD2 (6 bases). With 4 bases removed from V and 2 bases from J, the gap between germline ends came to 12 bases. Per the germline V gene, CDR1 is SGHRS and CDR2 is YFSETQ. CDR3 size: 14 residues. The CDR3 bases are TGCGCCAGCAGCCAGTTTGGGACTCAAGAGACCCAGTACTTC. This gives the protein CASSQFGTQETQYF.

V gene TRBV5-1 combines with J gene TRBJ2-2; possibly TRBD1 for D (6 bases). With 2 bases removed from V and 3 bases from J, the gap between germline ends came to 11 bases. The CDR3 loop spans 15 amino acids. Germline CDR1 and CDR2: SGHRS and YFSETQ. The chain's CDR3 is CASSLRQEHTGELFF. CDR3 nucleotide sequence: TGCGCCAGCAGCTTACGACAGGAACACACCGGGGAGCTGTTTTTT.

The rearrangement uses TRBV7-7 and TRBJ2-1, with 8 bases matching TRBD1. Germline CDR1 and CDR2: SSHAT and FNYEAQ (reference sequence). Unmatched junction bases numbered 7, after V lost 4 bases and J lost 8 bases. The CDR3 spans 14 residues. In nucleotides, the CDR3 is TGTGCCAGCAGCTCCCACCAGGGGGCGGATGAGCAGTTCTTC. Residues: CASSSHQGADEQFF.

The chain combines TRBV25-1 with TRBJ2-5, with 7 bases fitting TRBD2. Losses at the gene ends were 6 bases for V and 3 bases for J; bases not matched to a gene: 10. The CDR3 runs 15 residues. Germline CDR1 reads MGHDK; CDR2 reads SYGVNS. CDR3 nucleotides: TGTGCCAGCAGCGGCCGGGCGGGAGCAAAAGAGACCCAGTACTTC. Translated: CASSGRAGAKETQYF.

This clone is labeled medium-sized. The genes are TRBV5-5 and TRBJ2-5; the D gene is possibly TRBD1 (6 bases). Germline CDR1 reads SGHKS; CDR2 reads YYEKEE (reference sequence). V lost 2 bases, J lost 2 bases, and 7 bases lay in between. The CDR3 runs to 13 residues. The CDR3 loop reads CASSFGQQETQYF. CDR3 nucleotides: TGTGCCAGCAGCTTCGGACAGCAAGAGACCCAGTACTTC.

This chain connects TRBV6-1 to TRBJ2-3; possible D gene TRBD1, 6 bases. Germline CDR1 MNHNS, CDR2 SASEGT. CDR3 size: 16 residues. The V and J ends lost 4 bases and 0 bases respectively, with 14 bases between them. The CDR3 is CASSGTQGFSTDTQYF. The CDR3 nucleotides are TGTGCCAGCAGTGGTACACAGGGCTTTAGCACAGATACGCAGTATTTT.